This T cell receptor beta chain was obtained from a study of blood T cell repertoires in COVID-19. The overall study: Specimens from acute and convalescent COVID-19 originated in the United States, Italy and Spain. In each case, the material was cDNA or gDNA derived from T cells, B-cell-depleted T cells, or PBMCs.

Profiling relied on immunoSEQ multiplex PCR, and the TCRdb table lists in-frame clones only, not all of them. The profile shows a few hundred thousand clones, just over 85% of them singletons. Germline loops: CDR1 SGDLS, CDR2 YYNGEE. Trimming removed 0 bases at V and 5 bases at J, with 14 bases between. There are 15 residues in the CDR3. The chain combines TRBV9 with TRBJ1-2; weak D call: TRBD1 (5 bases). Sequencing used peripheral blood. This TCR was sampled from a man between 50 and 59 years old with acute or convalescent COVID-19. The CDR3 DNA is TGTGCCAGCAGCGTAGGGCCAGGGAATCCTTATGGCTACACCTTC. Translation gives CASSVGPGNPYGYTF. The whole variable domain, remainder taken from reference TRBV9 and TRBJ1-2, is DSGVTQTPKHLITATGQRVTLRCSPRSGDLSVYWYQQSLDQGLQFLIQYYNGEERAKGNILERFSAQQFPDLHSELNLSSLELGDSALYFCASSVGPGNPYGYTFGSGTRLTVV.